The rows below give T cell receptor beta chains drawn from one sample of a study of T cell repertoires in cytomegalovirus infection. One entry per CDR3 protein, called by TCRdb with MiXCR from the reads. Among 560,000 or so distinct CDR3 sequences, about 17% were seen once, and the ten largest hold about 24%. Sequencing input: CD8+ T cells from PBMCs. These receptors were taken from a human donor in good health (CMV status not recorded). Some clones in this sample may be carry-over from other donors' samples. The CDR3 runs from the conserved cysteine through the conserved F or W. D genes are given only for firm matches. For some rows the clone size is stated as once, few or many, or as a class when expanded; others skip it.

j_call: TRBJ2-1
clone_size: many
d_call: TRBD1
v_call: TRBV6-1
cdr3_aa: CASSEGTGGSYNEQFF
cdr3_nt: TGTGCCAGCAGTGAAGGGACAGGGGGCTCCTACAATGAGCAGTTCTTC

j_call: TRBJ2-7
clone_size: -
d_call: TRBD2
v_call: TRBV3-1
cdr3_aa: CASSQDQTSGRVSYEQYF
cdr3_nt: TGTGCCAGCAGCCAAGATCAAACTAGCGGGAGGGTTTCCTACGAGCAGTACTTC

j_call: TRBJ2-5
clone_size: few
d_call: -
v_call: TRBV6-6
cdr3_aa: CASSFPGQGEETQYF
cdr3_nt: TGTGCCAGCAGTTTCCCGGGCCAGGGCGAAGAGACCCAGTACTTC

j_call: TRBJ1-4
clone_size: many
d_call: TRBD1
v_call: TRBV12-3/TRBV12-4
cdr3_aa: CASSSGQGREKLFF
cdr3_nt: TGTGCCAGCAGCTCGGGACAGGGCCGTGAAAAACTGTTTTTT

j_call: TRBJ2-3
clone_size: -
d_call: -
v_call: TRBV5-1
cdr3_aa: CASSFQDTQYF
cdr3_nt: TGCGCCAGCAGCTTCCAAGATACGCAGTATTTT

j_call: TRBJ2-7
clone_size: few
d_call: TRBD1
v_call: TRBV24-1
cdr3_aa: CATCGQGWGYEQYF
cdr3_nt: TGTGCCACCTGCGGACAGGGCTGGGGATACGAGCAGTACTTC

j_call: TRBJ1-1
clone_size: -
d_call: -
v_call: TRBV20-1
cdr3_aa: CSARDFSITEAFF
cdr3_nt: TGCAGTGCTAGAGATTTTTCGATCACTGAAGCTTTCTTT

j_call: TRBJ2-1
clone_size: few
d_call: TRBD2
v_call: TRBV6-5
cdr3_aa: CASSPGGGPYNEQFF
cdr3_nt: TGTGCCAGCAGCCCGGGGGGGGGTCCCTACAATGAGCAGTTCTTC

j_call: TRBJ2-7
clone_size: many
d_call: TRBD2
v_call: TRBV12-3/TRBV12-4
cdr3_aa: CASSHSGTRSLEQYF
cdr3_nt: TGTGCCAGCAGTCACTCCGGGACTAGGAGCCTAGAGCAGTACTTC

j_call: TRBJ1-1
clone_size: many
d_call: -
v_call: TRBV12-3/TRBV12-4
cdr3_aa: CASSVNGAEAFF
cdr3_nt: TGTGCCAGCAGTGTAAACGGGGCTGAAGCTTTCTTT

j_call: TRBJ2-5
clone_size: many
d_call: -
v_call: TRBV6-4
cdr3_aa: CASTRLQGDQETQYF
cdr3_nt: TGTGCCAGCACAAGACTTCAGGGTGATCAAGAGACCCAGTACTTC